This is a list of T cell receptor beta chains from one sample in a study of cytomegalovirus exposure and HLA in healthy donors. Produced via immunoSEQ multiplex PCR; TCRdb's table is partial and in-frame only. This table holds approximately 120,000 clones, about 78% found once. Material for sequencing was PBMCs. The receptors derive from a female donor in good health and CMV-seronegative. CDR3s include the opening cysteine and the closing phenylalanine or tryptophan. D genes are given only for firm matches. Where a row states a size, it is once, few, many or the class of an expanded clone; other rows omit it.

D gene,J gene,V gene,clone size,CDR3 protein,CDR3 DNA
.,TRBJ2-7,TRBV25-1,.,CASSTIGGSAYEQYF,TGTGCCAGCAGTACAATAGGGGGATCCGCCTACGAGCAGTACTTC
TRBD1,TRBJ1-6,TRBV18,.,CASSQDREYSPLHF,TGTGCCAGCTCACAGGACAGGGAGTACTCACCCCTCCACTTT
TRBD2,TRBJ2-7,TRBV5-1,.,CASSLDLAEGYEQYF,TGCGCCAGCAGCTTGGATCTAGCGGAGGGGTACGAGCAGTACTTC
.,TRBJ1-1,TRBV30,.,CAWSVPSEGHTEAFF,TGTGCCTGGAGTGTACCGTCAGAGGGTCACACTGAAGCTTTCTTT
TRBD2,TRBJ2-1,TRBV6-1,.,CASSEARLAGIYSYNEQFF,TGTGCCAGCAGTGAAGCCAGACTAGCGGGGATATACTCCTACAATGAGCAGTTCTTC
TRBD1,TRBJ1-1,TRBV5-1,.,CASSFGQGGSNTEAFF,TGCGCCAGCAGCTTCGGACAGGGGGGATCGAACACTGAAGCTTTCTTT
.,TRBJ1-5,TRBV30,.,CAWSGPGRVSQPQHF,TGTGCCTGGAGTGGACCGGGCAGGGTTAGTCAGCCCCAGCATTTT
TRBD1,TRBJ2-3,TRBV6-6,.,CASSGTGGADTQYF,TGTGCCAGCTCCGGGACAGGGGGTGCAGATACGCAGTATTTT
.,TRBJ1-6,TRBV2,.,CASSLRENSPLHF,TGTGCCAGCAGTCTCCGGGAGAATTCACCCCTCCACTTT
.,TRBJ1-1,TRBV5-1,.,CASSYTTGMNTEAFF,TGCGCCAGCAGCTACACGACAGGTATGAACACTGAAGCTTTCTTT
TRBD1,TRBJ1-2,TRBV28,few,CASSPQLRGTGGYGYTF,TGTGCCAGCAGTCCCCAATTGCGCGGGACAGGGGGCTATGGCTACACCTTC
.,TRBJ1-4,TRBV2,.,CASRTSATEKLFF,TGTGCCAGCCGTACCAGTGCCACAGAAAAACTGTTTTTT
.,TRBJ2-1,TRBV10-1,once,CASSDPWSRGGEQFF,TGCGCCAGCAGTGACCCTTGGTCGCGCGGAGGTGAGCAGTTCTTC
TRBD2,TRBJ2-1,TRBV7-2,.,CASSSSADVWLAGVNEQFF,TGTGCCAGCAGCTCTAGCGCCGATGTGTGGCTAGCGGGGGTCAATGAGCAGTTCTTC
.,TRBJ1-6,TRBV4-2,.,CASSQVHRVDSPLHF,TGTGCCAGCAGCCAAGTTCACAGGGTGGATTCACCCCTCCACTTT
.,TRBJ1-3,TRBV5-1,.,CASTHTAGTGNTIYF,TGCGCCAGCACGCATACGGCCGGGACAGGAAACACCATATATTTT
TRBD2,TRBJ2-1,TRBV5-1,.,CASSSRPSSGSSYNEQFF,TGCGCCAGCAGCTCGCGACCGTCTAGCGGGAGCTCCTACAATGAGCAGTTCTTC
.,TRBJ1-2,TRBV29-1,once,CSVEEGLGYGYTF,TGCAGCGTTGAGGAGGGGCTAGGCTATGGCTACACCTTC
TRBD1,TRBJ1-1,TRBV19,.,CASSGQGTEAFF,TGTGCCAGTAGTGGACAGGGCACTGAAGCTTTCTTT
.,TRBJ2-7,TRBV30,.,CACAANPYEQYF,TGTGCCTGCGCCGCGAATCCCTACGAGCAGTACTTC
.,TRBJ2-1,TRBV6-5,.,CASSLYNEQFF,TGTGCCAGCAGTCTCTACAATGAGCAGTTCTTC
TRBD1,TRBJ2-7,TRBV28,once,CASSLQAGGEQYF,TGTGCCAGCAGTTTACAGGCAGGGGGCGAGCAGTACTTC
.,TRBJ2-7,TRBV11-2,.,CASSFLSLGAKTPYEQYF,TGTGCCAGCAGCTTTCTTTCCCTTGGGGCCAAAACCCCCTACGAGCAGTACTTC
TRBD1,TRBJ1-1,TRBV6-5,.,CASRTGTGGREAFF,TGTGCCAGCAGAACCGGGACAGGGGGCAGGGAAGCTTTCTTT
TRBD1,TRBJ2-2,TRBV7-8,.,CASSRFRDRVTGELFF,TGTGCCAGCAGCAGATTCCGGGACAGGGTAACCGGGGAGCTGTTTTTT
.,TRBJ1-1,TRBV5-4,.,CASSPGGYTEAFF,TGTGCCAGCAGCCCTGGGGGCTATACTGAAGCTTTCTTT
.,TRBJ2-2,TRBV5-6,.,CASSPIYQQGGELFF,TGTGCCAGCAGCCCCATTTACCAGCAGGGCGGGGAGCTGTTTTTT
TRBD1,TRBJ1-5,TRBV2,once,CASSTTRGSQPQHF,TGTGCCAGCAGTACTACCAGGGGGAGTCAGCCCCAGCATTTT
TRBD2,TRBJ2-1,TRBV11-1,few,CASASLAGGYNEQFF,TGTGCCAGCGCTTCACTAGCGGGGGGCTACAATGAGCAGTTCTTC
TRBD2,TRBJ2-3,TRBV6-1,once,CASSGRREAPDTQYF,TGTGCCAGCAGTGGACGGCGGGAGGCCCCAGATACGCAGTATTTT
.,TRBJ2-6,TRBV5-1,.,CASSQAGQGVFGANVLTF,TGCGCCAGCAGCCAGGCGGGGCAGGGGGTATTTGGGGCCAACGTCCTGACTTTC
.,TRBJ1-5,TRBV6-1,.,CASSSAGANQPQHF,TGTGCCAGCAGCTCCGCAGGGGCGAATCAGCCCCAGCATTTT
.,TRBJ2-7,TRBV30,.,CAWSGGGSYEQYF,TGTGCCTGGAGTGGAGGGGGTTCCTACGAGCAGTACTTC
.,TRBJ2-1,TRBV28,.,CASSLSGDEQFF,TGTGCCAGCAGTTTATCGGGGGATGAGCAGTTCTTC
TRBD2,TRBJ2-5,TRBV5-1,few,CASSLRGLAGQETQYF,TGCGCCAGCAGCTTGCGCGGACTAGCGGGGCAAGAGACCCAGTACTTC
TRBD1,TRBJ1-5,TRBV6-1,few,CASSRQGIQPQHF,TGTGCCAGCAGTCGACAGGGTATTCAGCCCCAGCATTTT
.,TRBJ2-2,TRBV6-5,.,CASKVGANTGELFF,TGTGCCAGCAAGGTGGGCGCGAACACCGGGGAGCTGTTTTTT